These 20 T cell receptor beta chains share one sample of origin, sequenced in a study of identical twins. A single record per CDR3 protein comes from TCRdb applying MiXCR to the 5' RACE reads. The sample lists approximately 600,000 distinct CDR3 sequences; roughly 9.5% were seen once. This sample also appeared in a second study, on yellow fever vaccine responses in identical twins.

Source material: PBMCs. Receptors were obtained from a woman aged 18-35 years in good health.

The chain is built from TRBV29-1 and TRBJ2-7, with D possibly being TRBD1 (5 bases). This CDR3 has 14 residues. The V end was cut by 3 bases, the J end by 2 bases, with 14 bases between. The germline gives CDR1 SQVTM, CDR2 ANQGSEA. Here the CDR3 DNA reads TGCAGCGTTGAGGTGGGGCAGGCGGCCTACGAGCAGTACTTC. Its protein is CSVEVGQAAYEQYF.

This clonotype has a count of ten or more. The gene calls are TRBV18 and TRBJ2-3, with a tentative D call TRBD1 (5 bases). Germline CDR1 reads KGHSH; CDR2 reads LQKENI. CDR3 length equals 13 residues. The V and J ends lost 6 bases and 4 bases respectively, with 11 bases between them. The CDR3 reads CASSPRASDTQYF. CDR3 nucleotides: TGTGCCAGCTCGCCCAGGGCGTCAGATACGCAGTATTTT.

There are a few counts of this clonotype. The chain uses TRBV7-9 and TRBJ1-1; D remains ambiguous. Germline CDR1 is SEHNR and CDR2 is FQNEAQ (reference sequence). Between the trimmed V and J ends, which lost 5 bases and 1 base, there was a span of 17 bases. The CDR3 consists of 16 residues. CDR3: CASSQLTPTGNTEAFF. In nucleotides, the CDR3 is TGTGCCAGCAGCCAACTAACCCCCACGGGGAACACTGAAGCTTTCTTT.

This clonotype was detected ten times or more. V is TRBV6-1 and J is TRBJ1-5; D gene unclear. The germline V gene has CDR1 MNHNS and CDR2 SASEGT. Trimming left V 8 bases short and J 6 bases short, with 17 bases between. The CDR3 totals 14 residues. CDR3 amino acids: CASGSRTASQPQHF. Here the CDR3 DNA reads TGTGCCAGCGGTAGTCGCACGGCGAGTCAGCCCCAGCATTTT.

This clonotype has only a few counts. Sequence at one end of the junction differs from germline and may be a read error. The J gene is TRBJ2-7, the V gene TRBV12-3 or TRBV12-4; 7 nucleotides agree with TRBD1. The CDR3 loop spans 12 amino acids. The CDR3 region is CASSADNDRVSF. CDR3 sequence (DNA): TGTGCCAGCAGTGCAGATAACGACAGGGTCTCCTTC.

This clonotype was found many times. The V gene is TRBV7-2, the J gene TRBJ2-1; 8 bases map to TRBD2. Losses at the gene ends were 2 bases for V and 7 bases for J; bases not matched to a gene: 10. Germline V CDR1 and CDR2: SGHTA, FQGNSA. The CDR3 is 16 residues long. The DNA of the CDR3 is TGTGCCAGCAGCTTACGAGCGGGGGCCACTAGGAATGAGCAGTTCTTC. It codes for CASSLRAGATRNEQFF.

In its sample, this clonotype was seen a few times. The J gene is TRBJ2-4, the V gene TRBV9, with 8 bases that match TRBD1. CDR3 size: 17 residues. Trimming took 3 bases from V and 2 from J; bases not matched to a gene: 10. Germline-derived CDR1 and CDR2 are SGDLS and YYNGEE. Here the CDR3 reads CASSDPQGENPKNIQYF. CDR3 sequence (DNA): TGTGCCAGCAGCGACCCACAGGGGGAGAATCCCAAAAACATTCAGTACTTC.

The chain employs TRBV5-1 and TRBJ2-7; D gene uncertain. Germline assignment: CDR1 SGHRS and CDR2 YFSETQ. The ends were cut back, 4 bases at V and 2 bases at J, with 13 bases in the middle. This CDR3 is built from 14 residues. The CDR3 loop reads CASSQSPGAYEQYF. CDR3 DNA sequence: TGCGCCAGCAGCCAGTCCCCTGGGGCCTACGAGCAGTACTTC. The entire variable domain, with the rest obtained from reference TRBV5-1 and TRBJ2-7, is as follows: KAGVTQTPRYLIKTRGQQVTLSCSPISGHRSVSWYQQTPGQGLQFLFEYFSETQRNKGNFPGRFSGRQFSNSRSEMNVSTLELGDSALYLCASSQSPGAYEQYFGPGTRLTVT.

The J gene is TRBJ2-7, the V gene TRBV6-5, with a possible D match to TRBD2 (6 bases). Germline CDR1 MNHEY, CDR2 SVGAGI. The ends were cut back, 2 bases at V and 3 bases at J, with 11 bases in the middle. The CDR3 sequence is 14 residues long. In nucleotides, the CDR3 is TGTGCCAGCAGTTACGCCCCGCGGGGCTACGAGCAGTACTTC. Residues: CASSYAPRGYEQYF.

This clonotype is judged medium-sized. The chain carries TRBV7-3 and TRBJ2-3; D remains unclear. CDR1 and CDR2 from the germline V gene are SGHTA and FQGTGA. The V end lost 1 base, the J end lost 3 bases, and 8 bases lay between the germline ends. This CDR3 comprises 14 residues. The CDR3 is CASSLMKGTDTQYF. CDR3 bases: TGTGCCAGCAGCTTAATGAAAGGGACAGATACGCAGTATTTT.

This clonotype was observed at least ten times. V and J are TRBV7-2 and TRBJ2-2, with 10 bases matching TRBD2. The V gene's germline CDR1 is SGHTA and CDR2 FQGNSA. This CDR3 has 16 residues. V dropped 5 bases and J dropped 2; count of bases not matched to a gene: 5. CDR3 in amino acids: CASSSIAGGNTGELFF. The CDR3 coding sequence is TGTGCCAGCAGCAGTATAGCGGGAGGCAACACCGGGGAGCTGTTTTTT.

The V and J genes are TRBV10-3 and TRBJ2-3; the D is unclear. There are 15 residues in the CDR3. Per the germline V gene, CDR1 is ENHRY and CDR2 is SYGVKD. V was cut by 3 bases and J by 1 base, with 11 bases left in between. The CDR3 is CAISDVVSGTDTQYF. CDR3 nucleotides: TGTGCCATCAGTGACGTGGTCTCCGGCACAGATACGCAGTATTTT.

This chain links TRBV6-5 with TRBJ2-3; tentatively, D is TRBD2 (6 bases). Germline CDR1 and CDR2: MNHEY and SVGAGI. The CDR3 length is 16 residues. V was pared by 2 bases and J by 4 bases, with 16 bases between. The CDR3 DNA is TGTGCCAGCAGTTACGGTAGCGGAATCGGGGCAGATACGCAGTATTTT. Residues: CASSYGSGIGADTQYF.

CDR3 nucleotide sequence: TGTGCCAGCAGCTTAGGCAGACTAGCGGGAGGTCCCTACAATGAGCAGTTCTTC. Protein: CASSLGRLAGGPYNEQFF. The chain joins TRBV11-2 to TRBJ2-1; TRBD2 matches at 13 bases. This CDR3 is built from 18 residues. The germline CDR1 and CDR2 sequences are SGHAT and FQNNGV. After removal of 1 base from V and 2 bases from J, the junction contained 5 bases not matched to a gene.

Notes on this clonotype: One base away lies a much larger clone, so this may be a sequencing read error. The chain employs TRBV28 and TRBJ1-3, with D unresolved. Germline loops: CDR1 MDHEN, CDR2 SYDVKM. The CDR3 is 15 amino acids. V lost 7 bases and J 0 bases, leaving 13 bases between the germline ends. The CDR3 sequence is CASILLRTSGNTIYF. The CDR3 nucleotides read TGTGCCAGCATTCTATTACGGACCTCTGGAAACACCATATATTTT.

The table lists this clonotype with many counts. The chain employs TRBV9 and TRBJ2-1; 8 bases align to TRBD1. CDR1 is SGDLS, CDR2 YYNGEE, per germline. The CDR3 has 17 residues. V dropped 4 bases and J dropped 4; count of bases not matched to a gene: 13. The CDR3 reads CASSTSSTGVNYNEQFF. The CDR3 bases are TGTGCCAGCAGCACCTCATCGACAGGGGTGAATTACAATGAGCAGTTCTTC. The full variable domain, in which reference TRBV9 and TRBJ2-1 provide the parts outside the CDR3, is DSGVTQTPKHLITATGQRVTLRCSPRSGDLSVYWYQQSLDQGLQFLIQYYNGEERAKGNILERFSAQQFPDLHSELNLSSLELGDSALYFCASSTSSTGVNYNEQFFGPGTRLTVL.

Details on this clonotype: This may be a read error, as it is one base from a much larger clone. The chain has TRBV7-3 and TRBJ2-5, with D perhaps TRBD1 or TRBD2 (6 bases each). This CDR3 has 13 residues. Germline lookup yields CDR1 SGHTA and CDR2 FQGTGA. The CDR3 reads CASSITGRETQYF. CDR3 bases: TGTGCCAGCAGCATAACAGGGAGGGAGACCCAGTACTTC.

This clonotype has a handful of counts. The chain couples TRBV4-3 to TRBJ2-1; D uncertain. The CDR3 runs 18 residues. Germline V gene lookup returns CDR1 LGHNA and CDR2 YSLEER. V dropped 0 bases and J dropped 2 bases, with 17 bases sitting between them. CDR3: CASSQDRVSGEPYNEQFF. For the CDR3, the DNA is TGCGCCAGCAGCCAAGATAGGGTGTCTGGCGAGCCCTACAATGAGCAGTTCTTC.

This clonotype was observed at least ten times. The CDR3 does not close with the conserved phenylalanine or tryptophan, likely indicating a read error. No DNA is shown, since the ends of the CDR3 on it are uncertain; the CDR3 is the one TCRdb lists. The chain recombines TRBV6-2 or TRBV6-3 with TRBJ2-1; the table's TRBD2 call for D was not verified on the DNA. With termini counted, the CDR3 has 12 amino acids. Per germline, CDR1 MNHEY and CDR2 SVGEGT. CDR3 amino acids: CASSYSGTNVQI.

The rearrangement links TRBV6-1 to TRBJ2-1; 7 bases align to TRBD2. The CDR3 runs to 16 residues. Germline values: CDR1 MNHNS, CDR2 SASEGT. V lost 3 bases to trimming and J lost 8 bases; unmatched junction nucleotides: 13. The CDR3 reads CASSEVSGTAGDEQFF. The CDR3 DNA follows: TGTGCCAGCAGTGAGGTGAGCGGGACGGCCGGAGATGAGCAGTTCTTC.